Given below is one TCR beta chain in context. No antigen is known for it. A multiplex PCR was run with 60 Vbeta primers and 13 Jbeta primers. Repertoires were generated with immunoSEQ multiplex PCR, while TCRdb's copy carries only in-frame clones and drops some. The sample lists about 120,000 clones, about 11% seen once, with around 5% in the top ten. These data come from a study of cytomegalovirus exposure and HLA in healthy donors. About the research overall: Early release data held tens of millions of unique TCRs from HLA-typed donors. For the approximately 400 genotyped donors, 81% fell within the Caucasian-associated ancestry cluster.

General observations from the study: Across donors, sequencing depth was assumed by presence/absence analyses to be roughly uniform. Rarity held for most TCR sequences, but there were some public TCRs that occurred in many donors.

This TCR was recovered from a woman between 18 and 29 years old in good health and CMV-seropositive. Sequencing was done on a sample of PBMCs.

In DNA form, the CDR3 reads TGTGCCAGCAGCTTGACTAGCGGGAGGTCAGCCTACGAGCAGTACTTC. This encodes CASSLTSGRSAYEQYF. V is TRBV7-9 and J is TRBJ2-7; the match to TRBD2 covers 13 bases. CDR1 and CDR2 from the germline V gene are SEHNR and FQNEAQ (reference sequence). Trimming removed 3 bases from V and 2 bases from J; junction bases left unmatched: 4. The CDR3 consists of 16 residues. Combining the CDR3 with reference TRBV7-9 and TRBJ2-7 gives the whole variable domain DTGVSQNPRHKITKRGQNVTFRCDPISEHNRLYWYRQTLGQGPEFLTYFQNEAQLEKSRLLSDRFSAERPKGSFSTLEIQRTEQGDSAMYLCASSLTSGRSAYEQYFGPGTRLTVT.